A selection of T cell receptor beta chains follows, all from one sample in a study of T cell responses to AZD1222 COVID-19 vaccine. TCRdb's table, derived via immunoSEQ multiplex PCR, lists solely in-frame clones and lacks some. The sample has about 150,000 clones, 91% seen once; the top ten hold about 7.5%. Sequencing was performed on peripheral blood, taken 28 days after the second dose of the MenACWY control vaccine. These receptors came from an adult who received the MenACWY meningococcal vaccine as a control. Both conserved end residues are part of each CDR3. D genes are given only for firm matches. Clone sizes are given selectively: once, few, many, or a class where the clone is expanded.

abundance	j_gene	d_gene	v_gene	CDR3aa	CDR3nt
.	TRBJ2-5	TRBD1	TRBV4-1	CASSQPRTGERGMRETQYF	TGCGCCAGCAGCCAGCCTAGAACAGGGGAAAGGGGGATGAGAGAGACCCAGTACTTC
.	TRBJ1-2	TRBD1	TRBV28	CASRPATPGGARGYTF	TGTGCCAGCAGACCCGCCACCCCAGGGGGCGCTAGAGGCTACACCTTC
.	TRBJ1-2	.	TRBV2	CASSGRQIYGYTF	TGTGCCAGCAGTGGTAGACAGATCTATGGCTACACCTTC
.	TRBJ2-3	TRBD2	TRBV24-1	CATSDLPPGTSSTDTQYF	TGTGCCACCAGTGATTTGCCCCCTGGGACTAGTAGCACAGATACGCAGTATTTT
.	TRBJ1-3	TRBD1	TRBV18	CASSPPDRAGNTIYF	TGTGCCAGCTCACCACCTGACAGGGCTGGAAACACCATATATTTT
.	TRBJ1-5	.	TRBV3-1/TRBV3-2	CASSQEASNQPQHF	TGTGCCAGCAGCCAAGAAGCTAGCAATCAGCCCCAGCATTTT
.	TRBJ2-5	TRBD1	TRBV5-4	CASSRTGGDETQYF	TGTGCCAGCAGCCGGACAGGGGGGGACGAGACCCAGTACTTC
.	TRBJ2-5	.	TRBV15	CATSRDTAGTETQYF	TGTGCCACCAGCAGAGATACGGCCGGGACGGAGACCCAGTACTTC
.	TRBJ1-2	.	TRBV6-5	CASTRGYGYTF	TGTGCCAGCACCCGGGGATATGGCTACACCTTC
.	TRBJ1-5	.	TRBV28	CASSFGDRSGRGNQPQHF	TGTGCCAGCAGTTTCGGAGACAGGTCCGGGAGGGGCAATCAGCCCCAGCATTTT
.	TRBJ2-7	.	TRBV28	CASSPGGSSYEQYF	TGTGCCAGCAGCCCCGGTGGCAGTTCCTACGAGCAGTACTTC
once	TRBJ2-3	.	TRBV24-1	CATATPTDTQYF	TGTGCCACAGCCACTCCCACAGATACGCAGTATTTT
.	TRBJ1-2	.	TRBV30	CAWSGGHSYGYTF	TGTGCCTGGAGTGGGGGACACTCCTATGGCTACACCTTC
.	TRBJ1-1	.	TRBV6-5	CASSFEGSEAFF	TGTGCCAGCAGTTTCGAGGGTTCTGAAGCTTTCTTT
.	TRBJ2-7	TRBD1	TRBV19	CASSLGWTGISYEQYF	TGTGCCAGTAGCCTGGGCTGGACAGGAATATCCTACGAGCAGTACTTC
.	TRBJ2-1	TRBD1	TRBV30	CAWSRDSLDEQFF	TGTGCCTGGAGCAGGGACAGCTTGGATGAGCAGTTCTTC
.	TRBJ1-5	.	TRBV28	CASSDEMQPQHF	TGTGCCAGCAGCGACGAGATGCAGCCCCAGCATTTT
.	TRBJ1-2	.	TRBV19	CASSINSGRVGYTF	TGTGCCAGTAGTATAAACTCAGGACGGGTTGGCTACACCTTC
.	TRBJ2-3	.	TRBV28	CASSRGTQSTDTQYF	TGTGCCAGCAGCCGAGGGACACAGAGCACAGATACGCAGTATTTT
.	TRBJ1-1	.	TRBV29-1	CSVGGGGRTEAFF	TGCAGCGTTGGGGGGGGAGGAAGGACTGAAGCTTTCTTT
.	TRBJ2-6	.	TRBV24-1	CATSDPVGGGANVLTF	TGTGCCACCAGTGATCCCGTGGGGGGTGGGGCCAACGTCCTGACTTTC
.	TRBJ1-1	.	TRBV19	CASSSQWDTEAFF	TGTGCCAGTAGTTCCCAGTGGGACACTGAAGCTTTCTTT
.	TRBJ2-3	.	TRBV13	CASSLSSADTQYF	TGTGCCAGCAGCTTAAGTTCGGCAGATACGCAGTATTTT
.	TRBJ2-1	TRBD1	TRBV28	CASSSPGQGPDEQFF	TGTGCCAGCAGTTCACCGGGACAGGGACCCGATGAGCAGTTCTTC
.	TRBJ2-1	.	TRBV5-1	CASSLTSREQFF	TGCGCCAGCAGCTTGACCAGCAGAGAGCAGTTCTTC
.	TRBJ1-2	.	TRBV28	CASRNSISYGYTF	TGTGCCAGCAGGAACAGCATTTCCTATGGCTACACCTTC
.	TRBJ2-3	TRBD2	TRBV7-3	CASSPGLAGFTDTQYF	TGTGCCAGCAGCCCCGGACTAGCGGGGTTCACAGATACGCAGTATTTT
.	TRBJ1-5	.	TRBV24-1	CATSDFPSRSLNQPQHF	TGTGCCACCAGTGATTTCCCCAGCAGGTCACTCAATCAGCCCCAGCATTTT
.	TRBJ1-2	.	TRBV28	CAIRRAGEISQSNYGYTF	TGTGCCATCCGAAGGGCAGGAGAGATCTCCCAATCTAACTATGGCTACACCTTC
.	TRBJ1-2	TRBD1	TRBV19	CASSMEEGAADFYGYTF	TGTGCCAGTAGTATGGAGGAGGGGGCAGCCGACTTCTATGGCTACACCTTC
once	TRBJ1-1	.	TRBV7-9	CASSLGGGGNTEAFF	TGTGCCAGCAGCTTAGGAGGAGGTGGAAACACTGAAGCTTTCTTT
.	TRBJ2-2	TRBD1	TRBV9	CASSGHRGLSTGELFF	TGTGCCAGCAGCGGACACAGGGGTCTTTCTACCGGGGAGCTGTTTTTT